The following is a T cell receptor beta chain sequence with its context. Its cognate antigen is unknown. These data come from a study of T cells in Graves' hyperthyroidism and ophthalmopathy. Trimming pared 7 bases from V and 0 bases from J, leaving 10 bases between. The CDR3 spans 15 residues. CDR1 and CDR2 (germline): MNHEY, SVGEGT. Findings and caveats of the study: Ophthalmopathy was model-predicted a median about 6.9 months pre-onset. Among thyroid clonotypes expanded above 0.001, most also appeared in blood.

Amplified TCR beta CDR3 regions came from RNA transcripts. HTBI primers were employed in a first-round RT-PCR of the TCR CDR3. TCRdb fed the multiplex PCR reads into MiXCR, producing one record per CDR3 protein. Of roughly 420,000 distinct CDR3 sequences detected, approximately 14% appear once; the ten largest clones hold 13% to 15%. Stability of Graves' hyperthyroidism was defined as absent ophthalmopathy progression within 18 months. Orbital computed tomography, thyroid ultrasound, serum thyroxine and TRAb, and clinical symptoms together informed the diagnoses. The source of this sequence is a young woman with Graves' hyperthyroidism. J is TRBJ1-6 and V is TRBV6-2 or TRBV6-3; D is possibly TRBD1 (6 bases). The source material was blood. As DNA, the CDR3 is TGTGCCAGCAACGGACAGAGCTCCTATAATTCACCCCTCCACTTT. Protein sequence: CASNGQSSYNSPLHF.